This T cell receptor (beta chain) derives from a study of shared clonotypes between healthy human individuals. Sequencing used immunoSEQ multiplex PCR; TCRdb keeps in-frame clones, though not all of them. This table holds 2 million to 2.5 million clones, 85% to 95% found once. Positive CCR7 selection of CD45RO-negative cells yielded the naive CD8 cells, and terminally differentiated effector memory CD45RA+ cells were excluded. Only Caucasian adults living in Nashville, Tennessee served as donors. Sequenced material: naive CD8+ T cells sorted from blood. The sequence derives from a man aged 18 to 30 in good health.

The DNA for the CDR3 is TGCGCCAGCAGTGATGGGGTGGATACGCAGTATTTT. It specifies CASSDGVDTQYF. V is TRBV10-2 and J is TRBJ2-3; unclear D gene. Trimming left V 3 bases short and J 6 bases short, with 7 bases between. The germline V gene encodes CDR1 WSHSY and CDR2 SAAADI. The CDR3 contains 12 residues.